A selection of T cell receptor beta chains follows, all from one sample in a study of T-cell reconstitution after alpha-beta-depleted transplantation in children. TCRdb fed the PCR reads into MiXCR, producing one record per CDR3 protein. In the table there are 300,000 to 400,000 distinct CDR3 sequences, 13% of which are singletons. The sample was PBMCs, taken from the stem cell graft. All receptors derive from a human donor who donated a stem cell graft to a child with Fanconi anemia. CDR3s include the opening cysteine and the closing phenylalanine or tryptophan. D genes are given only for firm matches. Some rows mark clone size as missing; the rest say once, few, many or name a class of expanded clone.

cdr3_aa: CASSQGGRRNTEAFF
cdr3_nt: TGCGCCAGCAGCCAAGGCGGGAGGAGGAACACTGAAGCTTTCTTT
j_call: TRBJ1-1
clone_size: .
v_call: TRBV4-3
d_call: .
cdr3_length: 15

cdr3_aa: CASSAGATNEKLFF
cdr3_nt: TGTGCCAGCAGTGCGGGGGCAACTAATGAAAAACTGTTTTTT
j_call: TRBJ1-4
clone_size: .
v_call: TRBV6-1
d_call: .
cdr3_length: 14

cdr3_aa: CASSEDREQYF
cdr3_nt: TGTGCCAGCAGTGAGGACCGGGAGCAGTACTTC
j_call: TRBJ2-7
clone_size: .
v_call: TRBV2
d_call: .
cdr3_length: 11

cdr3_aa: CASSQEASSATDTQYF
cdr3_nt: TGTGCCAGCAGCCAAGAAGCGAGCTCCGCAACAGATACGCAGTATTTT
j_call: TRBJ2-3
clone_size: few
v_call: TRBV4-2
d_call: .
cdr3_length: 16

cdr3_aa: CASRDSVYTQYF
cdr3_nt: TGTGCCAGCAGGGACTCGGTTTATACGCAGTATTTT
j_call: TRBJ2-3
clone_size: few
v_call: TRBV6-2/TRBV6-3
d_call: .
cdr3_length: 12

cdr3_aa: CASSLSRVGDTQYF
cdr3_nt: TGTGCCAGCAGCTTGTCTCGGGTAGGGGATACGCAGTATTTT
j_call: TRBJ2-3
clone_size: few
v_call: TRBV7-7
d_call: .
cdr3_length: 14

cdr3_aa: CSASFGDGGYTF
cdr3_nt: TGCAGTGCTTCGTTTGGGGACGGTGGCTACACCTTC
j_call: TRBJ1-2
clone_size: many
v_call: TRBV20-1
d_call: .
cdr3_length: 12

cdr3_aa: CASSPKHLANTGELFF
cdr3_nt: TGTGCCAGCAGCCCCAAACATCTCGCGAACACCGGGGAGCTGTTTTTT
j_call: TRBJ2-2
clone_size: .
v_call: TRBV7-2
d_call: .
cdr3_length: 16

cdr3_aa: CASSLVAGRDTDTQYF
cdr3_nt: TGTGCCAGCAGCTTAGTGGCGGGGAGGGACACAGATACGCAGTATTTT
j_call: TRBJ2-3
clone_size: .
v_call: TRBV7-2
d_call: TRBD2
cdr3_length: 16

cdr3_aa: CASSRPGGVGGELFF
cdr3_nt: TGCGCCAGCAGCCGGCCCGGGGGCGTCGGAGGGGAGCTGTTTTTT
j_call: TRBJ2-2
clone_size: many
v_call: TRBV5-1
d_call: .
cdr3_length: 15

cdr3_aa: CASSLAEGAHWGYGYTF
cdr3_nt: TGTGCCAGCAGCTTGGCCGAGGGAGCCCACTGGGGATATGGCTACACCTTC
j_call: TRBJ1-2
clone_size: .
v_call: TRBV5-6
d_call: .
cdr3_length: 17

cdr3_aa: CSAKTTTNEKLFF
cdr3_nt: TGCAGTGCGAAAACAACAACTAATGAAAAACTGTTTTTT
j_call: TRBJ1-4
clone_size: few
v_call: TRBV20-1
d_call: .
cdr3_length: 13

cdr3_aa: CASSVTFRGSDGYTF
cdr3_nt: TGTGCCAGCAGCGTTACGTTTAGGGGGTCGGATGGCTACACCTTC
j_call: TRBJ1-2
clone_size: .
v_call: TRBV3-1
d_call: .
cdr3_length: 15

cdr3_aa: CASSLQGPQYF
cdr3_nt: TGTGCCAGCAGCTTGCAGGGGCCGCAGTATTTT
j_call: TRBJ2-3
clone_size: .
v_call: TRBV7-9
d_call: .
cdr3_length: 11

cdr3_aa: CASSLDISPENEQFF
cdr3_nt: TGTGCCAGCAGCTTAGACATCTCCCCCGAAAATGAGCAGTTCTTC
j_call: TRBJ2-1
clone_size: few
v_call: TRBV7-9
d_call: .
cdr3_length: 15

cdr3_aa: CASRRLAGRYGYTF
cdr3_nt: TGTGCCAGCAGACGTTTAGCCGGGCGGTATGGCTACACCTTC
j_call: TRBJ1-2
clone_size: few
v_call: TRBV5-6
d_call: .
cdr3_length: 14

cdr3_aa: CSANLRGGMSYF
cdr3_nt: TGCAGTGCTAATCTGCGGGGGGGCATGTCTTACTTC
j_call: TRBJ2-5
clone_size: .
v_call: TRBV20-1
d_call: TRBD2
cdr3_length: 12

cdr3_aa: CATRRGGAIGDTQYF
cdr3_nt: TGTGCCACCCGACGGGGGGGGGCGATAGGAGATACGCAGTATTTT
j_call: TRBJ2-3
clone_size: few
v_call: TRBV15
d_call: TRBD2
cdr3_length: 15

cdr3_aa: CASSFGGELNEQFF
cdr3_nt: TGCGCCAGCAGCTTTGGGGGGGAGTTGAATGAGCAGTTCTTC
j_call: TRBJ2-1
clone_size: few
v_call: TRBV5-1
d_call: TRBD2
cdr3_length: 14

cdr3_aa: CSADRGRETQYF
cdr3_nt: TGCAGTGCTGACAGGGGGCGGGAGACCCAGTACTTC
j_call: TRBJ2-5
clone_size: .
v_call: TRBV20-1
d_call: TRBD1
cdr3_length: 12

cdr3_aa: CASSLAGRRYNEQFF
cdr3_nt: TGCGCCAGCAGCTTGGCGGGGCGTAGGTACAATGAGCAGTTCTTC
j_call: TRBJ2-1
clone_size: few
v_call: TRBV5-1
d_call: .
cdr3_length: 15

cdr3_aa: CASSSLDPQTQGNTIYF
cdr3_nt: TGTGCCAGCAGTTCCCTGGACCCCCAGACTCAGGGAAACACCATATATTTT
j_call: TRBJ1-3
clone_size: .
v_call: TRBV28
d_call: .
cdr3_length: 17

cdr3_aa: CASSSIPSGGADTQYF
cdr3_nt: TGTGCCAGCAGCTCCATCCCTTCCGGAGGAGCAGATACGCAGTATTTT
j_call: TRBJ2-3
clone_size: .
v_call: TRBV11-2
d_call: .
cdr3_length: 16

cdr3_aa: CASSAPTSYGYTF
cdr3_nt: TGTGCCAGCAGCGCACCTACCAGCTATGGCTACACCTTC
j_call: TRBJ1-2
clone_size: .
v_call: TRBV7-9
d_call: .
cdr3_length: 13

cdr3_aa: CSARPKEEGGYTF
cdr3_nt: TGCAGTGCTAGACCTAAGGAAGAGGGAGGCTACACCTTC
j_call: TRBJ1-2
clone_size: few
v_call: TRBV20-1
d_call: .
cdr3_length: 13

cdr3_aa: CASSQGAQANYGYTF
cdr3_nt: TGTGCCAGCAGCCAGGGGGCACAGGCTAACTATGGCTACACCTTC
j_call: TRBJ1-2
clone_size: few
v_call: TRBV3-1
d_call: .
cdr3_length: 15

cdr3_aa: CASSRGQGAAQPQHF
cdr3_nt: TGTGCCAGCAGCCGGGGACAGGGGGCGGCTCAGCCCCAGCATTTT
j_call: TRBJ1-5
clone_size: few
v_call: TRBV3-1
d_call: TRBD1
cdr3_length: 15

cdr3_aa: CASSLEPGGPQETQYF
cdr3_nt: TGCGCCAGCAGCTTAGAACCGGGGGGGCCGCAGGAGACCCAGTACTTC
j_call: TRBJ2-5
clone_size: .
v_call: TRBV5-1
d_call: TRBD2
cdr3_length: 16

cdr3_aa: CASSLEAGTQPQHF
cdr3_nt: TGCGCCAGCAGCTTGGAGGCAGGGACTCAGCCCCAGCATTTT
j_call: TRBJ1-5
clone_size: .
v_call: TRBV5-1
d_call: .
cdr3_length: 14

cdr3_aa: CASSQERGTHGETQYF
cdr3_nt: TGCGCCAGCAGCCAAGAAAGGGGGACGCACGGAGAGACCCAGTACTTC
j_call: TRBJ2-5
clone_size: .
v_call: TRBV4-3
d_call: .
cdr3_length: 16

cdr3_aa: CASSLRGLPPGELFF
cdr3_nt: TGTGCCAGCAGCTTACGGGGGCTACCCCCCGGGGAGCTGTTTTTT
j_call: TRBJ2-2
clone_size: .
v_call: TRBV7-2
d_call: .
cdr3_length: 15

cdr3_aa: CASSPTGDSNQPQHF
cdr3_nt: TGTGCCAGCTCGCCGACGGGAGATAGCAATCAGCCCCAGCATTTT
j_call: TRBJ1-5
clone_size: few
v_call: TRBV7-9
d_call: .
cdr3_length: 15

cdr3_aa: CSVGRDLQKETQYF
cdr3_nt: TGCAGCGTGGGGCGGGACCTGCAGAAAGAGACCCAGTACTTC
j_call: TRBJ2-5
clone_size: .
v_call: TRBV29-1
d_call: .
cdr3_length: 14

cdr3_aa: CSASWEASYEQYF
cdr3_nt: TGCAGTGCCTCCTGGGAAGCCAGCTACGAGCAGTACTTC
j_call: TRBJ2-7
clone_size: many
v_call: TRBV20-1
d_call: .
cdr3_length: 13

cdr3_aa: CASSWTGPYEQYF
cdr3_nt: TGCGCCAGCAGTTGGACAGGGCCCTACGAGCAGTACTTC
j_call: TRBJ2-7
clone_size: few
v_call: TRBV5-1
d_call: TRBD1
cdr3_length: 13

cdr3_aa: CASTRDLPSTDTQYF
cdr3_nt: TGCGCCAGCACTCGGGACCTACCTAGCACAGATACGCAGTATTTT
j_call: TRBJ2-3
clone_size: .
v_call: TRBV5-1
d_call: .
cdr3_length: 15

cdr3_aa: CSGMNTEAFF
cdr3_nt: TGCAGCGGAATGAACACTGAAGCTTTCTTT
j_call: TRBJ1-1
clone_size: .
v_call: TRBV29-1
d_call: .
cdr3_length: 10

cdr3_aa: CARLDTYGANVLTF
cdr3_nt: TGTGCCAGGCTCGATACTTATGGGGCCAACGTCCTGACTTTC
j_call: TRBJ2-6
clone_size: many
v_call: TRBV2
d_call: .
cdr3_length: 14

cdr3_aa: CATKGGGSTDTQYF
cdr3_nt: TGTGCCACCAAGGGCGGGGGAAGCACAGATACGCAGTATTTT
j_call: TRBJ2-3
clone_size: .
v_call: TRBV15
d_call: TRBD2
cdr3_length: 14

cdr3_aa: CASSPREGNGEAFF
cdr3_nt: TGCGCCAGCAGCCCCCGTGAAGGGAATGGCGAAGCTTTCTTT
j_call: TRBJ1-1
clone_size: .
v_call: TRBV4-3
d_call: .
cdr3_length: 14

cdr3_aa: CASSLNGLAGQETQYF
cdr3_nt: TGTGCCAGCAGTTTAAACGGACTAGCGGGGCAAGAGACCCAGTACTTC
j_call: TRBJ2-5
clone_size: .
v_call: TRBV12-3/TRBV12-4
d_call: TRBD2
cdr3_length: 16

cdr3_aa: CASRIGQGAEAFF
cdr3_nt: TGTGCCAGTAGGATAGGACAGGGGGCTGAAGCTTTCTTT
j_call: TRBJ1-1
clone_size: few
v_call: TRBV19
d_call: TRBD1
cdr3_length: 13

cdr3_aa: CASSNYNTGELFF
cdr3_nt: TGTGCCAGCAGCAACTATAACACCGGGGAGCTGTTTTTT
j_call: TRBJ2-2
clone_size: few
v_call: TRBV7-2
d_call: .
cdr3_length: 13